What follows are 8 T cell receptor beta chains derived from one specimen sequenced in a study of blood T cell repertoires in COVID-19. The data were produced by immunoSEQ multiplex PCR, yet TCRdb's version contains in-frame clones alone and is incomplete. Among some 300,000 clones listed, 85% to 90% were seen once. The source material was PBMCs or T cells enriched from blood (not recorded which). The receptors come from a woman in her sixties in a cohort exposed to, infected with or recovered from COVID-19 (not recorded which).

The V and J genes are TRBV7-3 and TRBJ2-1; D call uncertain. The CDR3 runs to 15 residues. Germline lookup yields CDR1 SGHTA and CDR2 FQGTGA. V was pared by 3 bases and J by 0 bases, with 9 bases between. DNA of the CDR3: TGTGCCAGCAGCTTCTTAGATAGCTCCTACAATGAGCAGTTCTTC. Its translation is CASSFLDSSYNEQFF.

This chain connects TRBV19 to TRBJ1-1; 10 positions match TRBD1. Germline loops: CDR1 LNHDA, CDR2 SQIVND (reference sequence). The CDR3 spans 17 residues. Germline trimming cut 5 bases from V and 0 bases from J; bases unmatched to any gene: 9. CDR3 region: CASSVLWGQGMNTEAFF. In DNA form, the CDR3 reads TGTGCCAGTAGTGTACTTTGGGGACAGGGGATGAACACTGAAGCTTTCTTT.

CDR3 protein: CAIASWGGEQFF. CDR3 coding DNA: TGTGCCATTGCGAGTTGGGGCGGTGAGCAGTTCTTC. The J gene is TRBJ2-1, the V gene TRBV24-1; perhaps TRBD1 as D (5 bases). CDR3 length equals 12 residues. From germline, CDR1 is KGHDR and CDR2 SFDVKD. V gave up 11 bases and J gave up 9 bases, with 16 bases separating them.

The rearrangement links TRBV19 to TRBJ1-5; D is ambiguous. Between the trimmed V and J ends, which lost 5 bases and 2 bases, there was a span of 7 bases. Germline V lookup: CDR1 LNHDA, CDR2 SQIVND (reference sequence). This CDR3 is built from 13 residues. CDR3 nucleotide sequence: TGTGCCAGTAGTGAAACACGCAATCAGCCCCAGCATTTT. This codes for CASSETRNQPQHF.

As to this clone: Within the sample, other DNA sequences also encode this same CDR3. The V and J genes are TRBV2 and TRBJ2-5; 9 positions agree with TRBD1. The CDR3 extends over 13 amino acids. CDR1 is SNHLY, CDR2 FYNNEI, per germline. Trimming removed 5 bases from V and 3 bases from J; junction bases left unmatched: 1. Written as DNA, the CDR3 is TGTGCCAGCAGTAGGGACAGGGAAGAGACCCAGTACTTC. Amino acids: CASSRDREETQYF.

V is TRBV4-1 and J is TRBJ2-5; 12 bases fit TRBD2. V lost 4 bases to trimming and J lost 14 bases; unmatched junction nucleotides: 8. The CDR3 length is 13 residues. The germline V gene encodes CDR1 MGHRA and CDR2 YSYEKL. Here the CDR3 reads CASSRILAGGFYF. The CDR3 DNA reads as TGCGCCAGCAGCCGAATCCTAGCGGGAGGGTTTTACTTC.

V usage is TRBV5-1 and J usage is TRBJ1-2, with 9 bases that match TRBD1. V lost 1 base, J lost 7 bases, and 14 bases stayed unmatched. This CDR3 region has 17 residues. Germline CDR1 SGHRS, CDR2 YFSETQ. CDR3 coding DNA: TGCGCCAGCAGCTTGTTGGGGGAACAGGGGGCGCGTGGTGGCTACACCTTC. Its translation is CASSLLGEQGARGGYTF.

The chain joins TRBV5-1 to TRBJ1-5; D remains ambiguous. V lost 4 bases and J 1 base, leaving 12 bases between the germline ends. The germline gives CDR1 SGHRS, CDR2 YFSETQ. This CDR3 comprises 15 residues. DNA for the CDR3: TGCGCCAGCAGCGTGGGAGGGCGGAGCAATCAGCCCCAGCATTTT. Translated: CASSVGGRSNQPQHF.